A single sample gave rise to the 8 T cell receptor beta chains below, sequenced in a study of CD8 T cells in ankylosing spondylitis. Study-wide findings and caveats: About 8 highly homologous variants made up a TCR beta motif, and this motif appeared characteristic of ankylosing spondylitis blood.

From the 5' RACE reads, TCRdb called clonotypes with MiXCR, one entry per CDR3 protein. The top ten hold 0.51% of the sample, which has hundreds of thousands of distinct CDR3 sequences, 12% seen once. No antigen has been assigned to these receptors. The sequenced material came from blood, either unsorted or a sorted T cell fraction (not recorded which). The receptors were sampled from a male donor with ankylosing spondylitis.

There are a few counts of this clonotype. This CDR3 reads CSDLAGGSTDTQYF. Here the CDR3 DNA reads TGCAGCGATCTAGCGGGGGGAAGCACAGATACGCAGTATTTT. This sequence joins TRBV20-1 and TRBJ2-3, with TRBD2 matching 11 bases. Germline V gives CDR1 DFQATT, CDR2 SNEGSKA (reference sequence). This CDR3 has 14 residues.

This clonotype was detected many times. This chain joins TRBV7-2 and TRBJ1-5; D is unresolved. Trimming removed 2 bases from V and 5 bases from J, with 7 bases in between. From germline, CDR1 is SGHTA and CDR2 FQGNSA. This CDR3 region has 13 residues. The CDR3 region is CASSLRLDQPQHF. The CDR3 nucleotides are TGTGCCAGCAGCTTACGGCTTGATCAGCCCCAGCATTTT.

The genes are TRBV3-1 and TRBJ2-1; 8 bases agree with TRBD2. V lost 0 bases to trimming and J lost 2 bases; unmatched junction nucleotides: 3. Germline V lookup: CDR1 LGHDT, CDR2 YNNKEL (reference sequence). The CDR3 spans 16 residues. CDR3 in DNA: TGTGCCAGCAGCCAAGAAGGCGGGGGGCCCTACAATGAGCAGTTCTTC. Translation: CASSQEGGGPYNEQFF.

The V and J genes are TRBV20-1 and TRBJ1-6; D is perhaps TRBD1 (5 bases). The V end was cut by 5 bases, the J end by 7 bases, with 15 bases between. Per the germline V gene, CDR1 is DFQATT and CDR2 is SNEGSKA (reference sequence). The CDR3 extends over 14 amino acids. CDR3: CSAPHPGPNSPLHF. CDR3 coding DNA: TGCAGTGCTCCCCACCCAGGGCCAAATTCACCCCTCCACTTT.

The table lists this clonotype with many counts. J is TRBJ2-4 and V is TRBV21-1; the table's D gene call, TRBD1, was not cross checked with the DNA. TRBV21-1 is labeled a pseudogene. The length of the CDR3 is 15 residues. The CDR3 DNA reads TGTGCCAGCCGATTGACAGGCATGACCAAAAACATTCAGTACTTC. This codes for CASRLTGMTKNIQYF.

This clonotype showed up just a few times. The gene calls are TRBV20-1 and TRBJ2-3; D gene unclear. From germline, CDR1 is DFQATT and CDR2 SNEGSKA (reference sequence). The CDR3 totals 14 residues. V was clipped by 0 bases and J by 7 bases, with 14 bases between them. The CDR3 loop reads CSARDPTAPHTQYF. CDR3 DNA: TGCAGTGCTAGAGATCCTACCGCTCCCCATACGCAGTATTTT.

In this sample, this clonotype turned up a few times. The chain has TRBV7-9 and TRBJ1-1; D is possibly TRBD1 (5 bases). CDR1 is SEHNR, CDR2 FQNEAQ, per germline (reference sequence). The CDR3 totals 15 residues. V was cut by 5 bases and J by 5 bases, with 18 bases left in between. CDR3 bases: TGTGCCAGCAGCGCCCGACAGTCGAGTGGAACTGAAGCTTTCTTT. Protein: CASSARQSSGTEAFF.

The sample holds a few counts of this clonotype. The chain combines TRBV6-2 or TRBV6-3 with TRBJ1-1; D remains ambiguous. The CDR3 is 13 residues long. The V end was cut by 5 bases, the J end by 5 bases, with 12 bases between. CDR1 MNHEY and CDR2 SVGEGT come from the germline V gene. The CDR3 nucleotides read TGTGCCAGCAGTGGCGGGCGGAGGACTGAAGCTTTCTTT. Protein product: CASSGGRRTEAFF.